Below, 5 T cell receptor beta chains from the same sample are listed, as sequenced in a study of T-cell memory formation after mild COVID-19. TCRdb re-derived calls from the 5' RACE reads in MiXCR, one entry per CDR3 protein. The sample has roughly 300,000 distinct CDR3 sequences; roughly 15% are singletons. The specimen was PBMCs or a T cell subset sorted from them (not recorded which). All receptors come from a man between 18 and 35 years old who had mild COVID-19 (a few samples of this study predate the infection). Cell type and time point are not known.

This chain links TRBV7-6 with TRBJ2-5, with 8 bases identical to TRBD1. Trimming took 1 base from V and 5 from J; bases not matched to a gene: 6. This CDR3 is built from 15 residues. Germline loops: CDR1 SGHVS, CDR2 FNYEAQ. The CDR3 loop is CASSLGTGSDETQYF. CDR3 in DNA: TGTGCCAGCAGCTTAGGGACAGGGTCGGACGAGACCCAGTACTTC.

This clonotype has just a few counts. This chain links TRBV29-1 with TRBJ2-5; TRBD1 is a possible D gene (7 bases). Trimming took off 3 bases at V and 4 bases at J, with 12 bases between the two ends. From germline, CDR1 is SQVTM and CDR2 ANQGSEA. This CDR3 contains 13 residues. The CDR3 region is CSVDHRGGETQYF. Here the CDR3 DNA reads TGCAGCGTTGATCACAGGGGAGGAGAGACCCAGTACTTC.

This clonotype showed up many times. The chain joins TRBV7-6 to TRBJ2-7; possibly TRBD2 for D (6 bases). Germline V gives CDR1 SGHVS, CDR2 FNYEAQ. V lost 1 base and J lost 5, with 12 bases in between. This CDR3 comprises 14 residues. The CDR3 sequence: CASSLVALANEQYF. The CDR3 DNA sequence: TGTGCCAGCAGCTTAGTTGCTCTAGCGAACGAGCAGTACTTC.

This clonotype has a handful of counts. Here the CDR3 DNA reads TGTGCCAGCTCACCAGGGAACAGCGGTGAAAAACTGTTTTTT. It specifies CASSPGNSGEKLFF. The chain links TRBV18 to TRBJ1-4; unclear D gene. V lost 2 bases and J lost 7, with 11 bases in between. The germline CDR1 and CDR2 sequences are KGHSH and LQKENI. CDR3 length: 14 amino acids.

The chain recombines TRBV28 with TRBJ2-2; the match to TRBD1 covers 10 bases. Germline CDR1 reads MDHEN; CDR2 reads SYDVKM. This CDR3 comprises 17 residues. Trimming removed 2 bases from V and 5 bases from J; junction bases left unmatched: 8. The chain's CDR3 is CASSLPLGQGRTGELFF. The CDR3 DNA is TGTGCCAGCAGTTTACCTTTGGGACAGGGGAGGACCGGGGAGCTGTTTTTT.